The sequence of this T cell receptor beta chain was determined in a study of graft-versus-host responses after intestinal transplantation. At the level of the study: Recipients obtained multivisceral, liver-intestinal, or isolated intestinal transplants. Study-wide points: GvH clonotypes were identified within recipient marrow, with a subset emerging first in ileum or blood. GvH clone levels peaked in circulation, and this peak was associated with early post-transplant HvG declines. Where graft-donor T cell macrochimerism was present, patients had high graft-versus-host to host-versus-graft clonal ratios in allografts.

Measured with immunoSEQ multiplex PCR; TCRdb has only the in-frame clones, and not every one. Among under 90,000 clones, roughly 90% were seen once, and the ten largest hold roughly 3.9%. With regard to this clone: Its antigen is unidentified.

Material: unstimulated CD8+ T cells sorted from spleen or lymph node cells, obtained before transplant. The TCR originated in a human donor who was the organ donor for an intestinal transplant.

The CDR3 loop is CASSFEGVKVRDTQYF. In DNA form, the CDR3 reads TGTGCCAGCAGCTTCGAGGGGGTCAAGGTGAGAGATACGCAGTATTTT. V usage is TRBV7-9 and J usage is TRBJ2-3; possible D gene TRBD1, 6 bases. Trimming pared 3 bases from V and 5 bases from J, leaving 18 bases between. The CDR3 loop spans 16 amino acids. Germline V gene data show CDR1 as SEHNR and CDR2 as FQNEAQ (reference sequence).